Shown below are 29 T cell receptor beta chains from a single sample sequenced in a study of beta chain features in type 1 diabetes. The study, taken as a whole, reports: In every one of the four CD4+ subsets, TCRB CDR3s were moderately but significantly shorter in Type 1 diabetes patients.

For these receptors, no antigen is known. Isolated RNA was reverse transcribed in full, so expressed TCRB transcripts were sequenced. Sequencing was performed with immunoSEQ multiplex PCR; in TCRdb, only in-frame clones are kept and a portion is missing. Among 150,000 to 200,000 clones listed, roughly 9% were seen once. The sequenced material came from central memory CD4+ T cells from blood. These receptors were collected from a young woman with type 1 diabetes.

This clone was seen a handful of times. The chain combines TRBV11-2 with TRBJ1-4, with TRBD1 identical over 9 bases. The CDR3 spans 14 residues. Germline-derived CDR1 and CDR2 are SGHAT and FQNNGV. The V and J ends lost 6 bases and 5 bases, in that order; junction bases with no gene match: 4. CDR3 protein: CASSTGTGNEKLFF. The CDR3 bases are TGTGCCAGCAGTACCGGGACAGGGAATGAAAAACTGTTTTTT.

This clone came up a few times. The chain links TRBV19 to TRBJ1-2, with TRBD1 matching over 9 bases. CDR3 length equals 13 residues. Germline V gives CDR1 LNHDA, CDR2 SQIVND (reference sequence). V trimming: 6 bases; J trimming: 11 bases; junction bases outside the gene matches: 10. This chain's CDR3 is CASSRDREPWYTF. The CDR3 DNA is TGTGCCAGTAGCCGGGACAGGGAGCCTTGGTACACCTTC.

This clone was detected a few times. The chain recombines TRBV5-1 with TRBJ1-4, with a tentative D call TRBD1 (6 bases). Germline CDR1 SGHRS, CDR2 YFSETQ. The CDR3 totals 14 residues. V gave up 0 bases and J gave up 8 bases, with 11 bases separating them. CDR3 nucleotides: TGCGCCAGCAGCTTGGAAGGGGGGGAAGAAAAACTGTTTTTT. Its protein is CASSLEGGEEKLFF.

This chain uses TRBV11-2 with TRBJ1-5, with a possible D match to TRBD1 (6 bases). Germline values: CDR1 SGHAT, CDR2 FQNNGV. The CDR3 has 15 amino acids. V lost 5 bases and J lost 0, with 11 bases in between. CDR3 coding DNA: TGTGCCAGCAGCGCGACAGGCGGTAGCAATCAGCCCCAGCATTTT. The encoded protein is CASSATGGSNQPQHF.

This clone was counted a few times. The chain has TRBV29-1 and TRBJ1-1; 8 bases fit TRBD1. The CDR3 extends over 13 amino acids. From germline, CDR1 is SQVTM and CDR2 ANQGSEA. V dropped 7 bases and J dropped 1; count of bases not matched to a gene: 5. CDR3 in amino acids: CSGQTGANTEAFF. The DNA of the CDR3 is TGCAGCGGACAGACAGGGGCGAACACTGAAGCTTTCTTT.

The genes are TRBV19 and TRBJ1-1; a possible D gene is TRBD1 (6 bases). Germline V CDR1 and CDR2: LNHDA, SQIVND (reference sequence). Trimming removed 6 bases from V and 1 base from J, with 15 bases in between. This CDR3 has 15 amino acids. CDR3 region: CASRVQQGRNTEAFF. CDR3 bases: TGTGCCAGTAGGGTACAACAGGGAAGGAACACTGAAGCTTTCTTT.

This chain connects TRBV15 to TRBJ2-3, with 12 nucleotides matching TRBD2. CDR3 size: 15 residues. In germline, CDR1 is LNHNV, CDR2 YYDKDF (reference sequence). The V and J ends lost 2 bases and 4 bases, in that order; junction bases with no gene match: 1. The CDR3 region is CATSRRTSGADTQYF. CDR3 DNA: TGTGCCACCAGCAGAAGGACTAGCGGGGCAGATACGCAGTATTTT.

The sample holds a few counts of this clone. The V and J genes are TRBV5-6 and TRBJ1-1; 7 bases fit TRBD1. Trimming removed 4 bases from V and 1 base from J; junction bases left unmatched: 4. The CDR3 contains 14 residues. Germline lookup yields CDR1 SGHDT and CDR2 YYEEEE. Written as DNA, the CDR3 is TGTGCCAGCAGCCAGGGGGAAACGAACACTGAAGCTTTCTTT. This sequence encodes CASSQGETNTEAFF.

This chain joins TRBV5-1 and TRBJ2-4, with 8 nucleotides matching TRBD2. There are 19 residues in the CDR3. Germline CDR1 and CDR2: SGHRS and YFSETQ. Germline trimming cut 0 bases from V and 1 base from J; bases unmatched to any gene: 12. CDR3 region: CASSLAGGHSIGAKNIQYF. CDR3 coding DNA: TGCGCCAGCAGCTTGGCGGGGGGGCATTCTATAGGGGCCAAAAACATTCAGTACTTC.

V gene TRBV9 combines with J gene TRBJ1-2; TRBD1 agrees at 10 bases. The V gene's germline CDR1 is SGDLS and CDR2 YYNGEE. The V segment lost 4 bases and the J segment 2 bases; nucleotides outside the gene matches: 11. The length of the CDR3 is 17 residues. DNA for the CDR3: TGTGCCAGCAGCCCCCGGGTTGAGACAGGGGGCAACTATGGCTACACCTTC. Translation: CASSPRVETGGNYGYTF.

This clone has just a few counts. V gene TRBV11-1 combines with J gene TRBJ2-4; 12 nucleotides match TRBD2. The CDR3 has 14 amino acids. Germline V CDR1 and CDR2: SGHAT, FQDESV (reference sequence). Losses at the gene ends were 4 bases for V and 7 bases for J; bases not matched to a gene: 2. The CDR3 region is CASSSLAGGNIQYF. CDR3 bases: TGTGCCAGCAGCTCTCTAGCGGGAGGGAACATTCAGTACTTC.

This clone has a handful of counts. The genes are TRBV29-1 and TRBJ2-7, with TRBD1 identical over 11 bases. The V gene end was trimmed by 5 bases and the J gene end by 4 bases; junction bases not matched to a gene: 4. Germline CDR1 and CDR2: SQVTM and ANQGSEA. CDR3 length: 13 amino acids. CDR3 region: CSVSRDRGYEQYF. CDR3 bases: TGCAGCGTTAGCCGGGACAGGGGGTACGAGCAGTACTTC.

The table lists this clone with a few counts. The chain links TRBV18 to TRBJ2-5; 8 bases match TRBD1. V gave up 5 bases and J gave up 4 bases; unmatched junction bases: 24. This CDR3 region has 20 residues. Germline values: CDR1 KGHSH, CDR2 LQKENI. Here the CDR3 reads CASSTRMVPIGQGPRETQYF. Here the CDR3 DNA reads TGTGCCAGCTCAACAAGAATGGTACCGATAGGACAGGGCCCCAGAGAGACCCAGTACTTC.

This chain connects TRBV7-9 to TRBJ2-7; TRBD2 agrees at 11 bases. The CDR3 covers 15 residues. With V trimmed by 5 bases and J by 5 bases, 8 bases remained unmatched. From germline, CDR1 is SEHNR and CDR2 FQNEAQ (reference sequence). CDR3 coding DNA: TGTGCCAGCAGCCACAGACTAGCGGGGACAGACGAGCAGTACTTC. Protein product: CASSHRLAGTDEQYF. Variable domain in full (rest from reference TRBV7-9 and TRBJ2-7): DTGVSQNPRHKITKRGQNVTFRCDPISEHNRLYWYRQTLGQGPEFLTYFQNEAQLEKSRLLSDRFSAERPKGSFSTLEIQRTEQGDSAMYLCASSHRLAGTDEQYFGPGTRLTVT.

This clone was seen only a few times. The gene calls are TRBV5-6 and TRBJ1-2; D is possibly TRBD1 (6 bases). Germline CDR1 SGHDT, CDR2 YYEEEE. Trimming shortened V by 2 bases and J by 1 base, and 9 bases separated the two germline ends. CDR3 length equals 14 residues. The CDR3 DNA reads as TGTGCCAGCAGCTTCGAGGGGGTTAACTATGGCTACACCTTC. Translating it yields CASSFEGVNYGYTF.

This clone has only a few counts. The J gene is TRBJ1-2, the V gene TRBV30; D might be TRBD1 (6 bases). Per the germline V gene, CDR1 is GTSNPN and CDR2 is SVGIG (reference sequence). V was clipped by 2 bases and J by 8 bases, with 15 bases between them. CDR3 length: 13 amino acids. CDR3 sequence (DNA): TGTGCCTGGAGTTACCGTACAGGGATCGGCTACACCTTC. This gives the protein CAWSYRTGIGYTF.

The V and J genes are TRBV29-1 and TRBJ2-1; 8 bases align to TRBD2. CDR1 and CDR2 (germline): SQVTM, ANQGSEA. This CDR3 is 14 amino acids long. J lost 2 bases, V lost 6 bases, and 6 bases had no gene match. CDR3 amino acids: CSVSGTRAYNEQFF. In DNA form, the CDR3 reads TGCAGCGTGTCCGGGACTAGGGCCTACAATGAGCAGTTCTTC.

This chain uses TRBV27 with TRBJ2-1; 7 positions agree with TRBD1. V trimming: 5 bases; J trimming: 2 bases; junction bases outside the gene matches: 3. The CDR3 extends over 14 amino acids. In germline, CDR1 is MNHEY, CDR2 SMNVEV (reference sequence). The CDR3 reads CASSGDSTYNEQFF. CDR3 DNA sequence: TGTGCCAGCAGTGGGGACAGTACCTACAATGAGCAGTTCTTC.

This clone was found a few times. The chain carries TRBV28 and TRBJ2-7; 12 bases map to TRBD1. Germline V gene sequence: CDR1 MDHEN, CDR2 SYDVKM. The CDR3 consists of 14 residues. Losses at the gene ends were 6 bases for V and 5 bases for J; bases not matched to a gene: 5. CDR3 nucleotides: TGTGCCAGCAGGGGACAGGGGGCGACCGACGAGCAGTACTTC. Amino acid sequence: CASRGQGATDEQYF. Variable domain in full (rest from reference TRBV28 and TRBJ2-7): DVKVTQSSRYLVKRTGEKVFLECVQDMDHENMFWYRQDPGLGLRLIYFSYDVKMKEKGDIPEGYSVSREKKERFSLILESASTNQTSMYLCASRGQGATDEQYFGPGTRLTVT.

This clone was recorded a few times. This chain connects TRBV4-1 to TRBJ2-6, with a tentative D call TRBD2 (6 bases). V was shortened by 2 bases and J by 0 bases, with 11 bases between the two germline ends. Germline V gives CDR1 MGHRA, CDR2 YSYEKL. This CDR3 has 17 amino acids. The chain's CDR3 is CASSQYQGLSGANVLTF. CDR3 nucleotide sequence: TGCGCCAGCAGCCAATATCAGGGACTCTCTGGGGCCAACGTCCTGACTTTC.

This chain links TRBV5-6 with TRBJ2-7; no firm D call. The CDR3 spans 12 residues. Deletions cut 0 bases from V and 7 bases from J, with 8 bases between. Germline assignment: CDR1 SGHDT and CDR2 YYEEEE. This chain's CDR3 is CASSLGLREQYF. In DNA, the CDR3 is TGTGCCAGCAGCTTGGGTTTGCGGGAGCAGTACTTC. The complete variable domain, with remaining parts taken from reference TRBV5-6 and TRBJ2-7, reads DAGVTQSPTHLIKTRGQQVTLRCSPKSGHDTVSWYQQALGQGPQFIFQYYEEEERQRGNFPDRFSGHQFPNYSSELNVNALLLGDSALYLCASSLGLREQYFGPGTRLTVT.

This sequence joins TRBV28 and TRBJ1-5; D is uncertain. Germline lookup yields CDR1 MDHEN and CDR2 SYDVKM. V was shortened by 10 bases and J by 4 bases, with 5 bases between the two germline ends. This CDR3 contains 10 residues. The chain's CDR3 is CANGNQPQHF. The CDR3 DNA reads as TGTGCCAACGGTAATCAGCCCCAGCATTTT.

This clone was counted a few times. The junction differs from germline at one of its ends, possibly a read error. The rearrangement uses TRBV7-7 and TRBJ2-5; TRBD1 agrees at 7 bases. There are 15 residues in the CDR3. Germline loops: CDR1 SSHAT, CDR2 FNYEAQ (reference sequence). In nucleotides, the CDR3 is TGTGCTAGCAGCCCAACCCCGGACAGGCAAGAGACCCAGTACTTC. Its translation is CASSPTPDRQETQYF.

The rearrangement uses TRBV2 and TRBJ1-5; TRBD1 matches 7 bases. V lost 5 bases, J lost 0 bases, and 7 bases stayed unmatched. The CDR3 has 16 amino acids. Germline V gives CDR1 SNHLY, CDR2 FYNNEI. CDR3 sequence: CASSRQGKPSNQPQHF. In DNA form, the CDR3 reads TGTGCCAGCAGTCGACAGGGAAAGCCTAGCAATCAGCCCCAGCATTTT.

CDR3 DNA sequence: TGCAGCTTCAGGGGGCTGCGGCAAGAGACCCAGTACTTC. The encoded protein is CSFRGLRQETQYF. The rearrangement uses TRBV29-1 and TRBJ2-5, with 8 bases lining up with TRBD1. Germline CDR1 reads SQVTM; CDR2 reads ANQGSEA. The CDR3 length is 13 residues. The V segment lost 8 bases and the J segment 2 bases; nucleotides outside the gene matches: 7.

The rearrangement uses TRBV11-3 and TRBJ2-1, with D possibly being TRBD1 (6 bases). The germline V gene has CDR1 SGHNT and CDR2 YENEEA. The CDR3 extends over 15 amino acids. The V end lost 1 base, the J end lost 4 bases, and 11 bases lay between the germline ends. The CDR3: CASSLARQGYNEQFF. The CDR3 nucleotides read TGTGCCAGCAGCTTAGCCCGGCAGGGGTACAATGAGCAGTTCTTC.

In this sample, this clone turned up a few times. This chain links TRBV28 with TRBJ2-7; the D gene is possibly TRBD2 (6 bases). The germline V gene encodes CDR1 MDHEN and CDR2 SYDVKM. Trimming took 6 bases from V and 2 from J, leaving 14 bases between them. This CDR3 comprises 14 residues. DNA of the CDR3: TGTGCCAGCAGACCCCAGGGAGGCCCCTACGAGCAGTACTTC. It yields the protein CASRPQGGPYEQYF. The whole variable domain, filled in from reference TRBV28 and TRBJ2-7, reads DVKVTQSSRYLVKRTGEKVFLECVQDMDHENMFWYRQDPGLGLRLIYFSYDVKMKEKGDIPEGYSVSREKKERFSLILESASTNQTSMYLCASRPQGGPYEQYFGPGTRLTVT.

This clone was seen more than once but under ten times. V is TRBV18 and J is TRBJ2-1; weak D call: TRBD2 (6 bases). Trimming left V 3 bases short and J 10 bases short, with 10 bases between. The CDR3 is 12 amino acids. CDR1 KGHSH and CDR2 LQKENI come from the germline V gene. The CDR3 nucleotides are TGTGCCAGCTCACCCCGGGACTTCGAGCAGTTCTTC. Translating gives CASSPRDFEQFF.

As DNA, the CDR3 is TGTGCCAGCAGCGTGCTTGGTACCCCTCCTGAGGACACTGAAGCTTTCTTT. It is translated as CASSVLGTPPEDTEAFF. The genes are TRBV5-4 and TRBJ1-1; D uncertain. The CDR3 consists of 17 residues. Per the germline V gene, CDR1 is SGHNT and CDR2 is YYREEE (reference sequence). V was trimmed by 4 bases and J by 3 bases, leaving 22 bases between them.